The rows below give T cell receptor beta chains drawn from one sample of a study of patients and donors after allogeneic stem cell transplantation. Using its own MiXCR run on the RT-PCR reads, TCRdb lists one record per CDR3 protein. The sample consists of about a million distinct CDR3 sequences, more than 15% of them appearing once. Sequencing was performed on blood, either unsorted or a sorted T cell fraction (not recorded which). The receptors derive from a human donor who was either an allogeneic HSCT recipient or a stem cell or donor lymphocyte infusion donor (not recorded which). It is not recorded whose cells these are; they may come from a transplant donor. Each CDR3 is given with its conserved first and last residue. D genes are given only for firm matches. Clone size is given for some rows only: seen once, a few or many times, or a class if the clone is expanded.

clone size: many
J gene: TRBJ1-1
V gene: TRBV6-2/TRBV6-3
D gene: NA
CDR3 DNA: TGTGCCAGCAGTTACAGGCAGACCGAAGCTTTCTTT
CDR3 protein: CASSYRQTEAFF

clone size: NA
J gene: TRBJ1-2
V gene: TRBV20-1
D gene: NA
CDR3 DNA: TGCAGTGAGCTAGATCCGACAGGCCCTTATGGCTACACCTTC
CDR3 protein: CSELDPTGPYGYTF

clone size: few
J gene: TRBJ2-1
V gene: TRBV10-3
D gene: TRBD2
CDR3 DNA: TGTGCCATCAGATCAACTAGCGGGGAGGGGAATGAGCAGTTCTTC
CDR3 protein: CAIRSTSGEGNEQFF

clone size: NA
J gene: TRBJ1-1
V gene: TRBV7-6
D gene: NA
CDR3 DNA: TGTGCCAGCAGCTTAGGAACAGGGTTTTCCCTGAACACTGAAGCTTTCTTT
CDR3 protein: CASSLGTGFSLNTEAFF

clone size: many
J gene: TRBJ2-7
V gene: TRBV12-3/TRBV12-4
D gene: TRBD1
CDR3 DNA: TGTGCCAGCAGTTTTCTCCGGGACAGGGGTAGCGAGCAGTACTTC
CDR3 protein: CASSFLRDRGSEQYF

clone size: NA
J gene: TRBJ2-1
V gene: TRBV11-2
D gene: NA
CDR3 DNA: TGTGCCAGCAGCTTGTTAGGTGACGTCTGGAGGGTCAACAATGAGCAGTTCTTC
CDR3 protein: CASSLLGDVWRVNNEQFF

clone size: many
J gene: TRBJ1-5
V gene: TRBV6-5
D gene: NA
CDR3 DNA: TGTGCCAGCAGTACGGGGGGACAGCCCCAGCATTTT
CDR3 protein: CASSTGGQPQHF

clone size: NA
J gene: TRBJ2-5
V gene: TRBV9
D gene: NA
CDR3 DNA: TGTGCCAGCAGCGTAGAGCAGGGTGGAAAGACCCAGTACTTC
CDR3 protein: CASSVEQGGKTQYF

clone size: many
J gene: TRBJ2-3
V gene: TRBV5-1
D gene: NA
CDR3 DNA: TGCGCCAGCAGCTTGGAGGGACGAGGTGCAGATACGCAGTATTTT
CDR3 protein: CASSLEGRGADTQYF

clone size: NA
J gene: TRBJ2-7
V gene: TRBV4-1
D gene: NA
CDR3 DNA: TGCGCCAGCAGCCGGCTTGTCCTCCCGGCCTACGAGCAGTACTTC
CDR3 protein: CASSRLVLPAYEQYF

clone size: NA
J gene: TRBJ2-7
V gene: TRBV7-9
D gene: TRBD1
CDR3 DNA: TGTGCCAGCAGCCTAGGACAGGGGTCTGGGGAGCAGTACTTC
CDR3 protein: CASSLGQGSGEQYF

clone size: NA
J gene: TRBJ2-1
V gene: TRBV7-9
D gene: NA
CDR3 DNA: TGTGCCAGCAGCTTCGTCAGGGGAGACAATGAGCAGTTCTTC
CDR3 protein: CASSFVRGDNEQFF

clone size: few
J gene: TRBJ2-1
V gene: TRBV24-1
D gene: TRBD1
CDR3 DNA: TGTGCCACCAGTGGGGACAGGGGGTCGCGTGAGCAGTTCTTC
CDR3 protein: CATSGDRGSREQFF

clone size: many
J gene: TRBJ2-3
V gene: TRBV12-3/TRBV12-4
D gene: NA
CDR3 DNA: TGTGCCAGTGGAGATAACGGACAGAACACAGATACGCAGTATTTT
CDR3 protein: CASGDNGQNTDTQYF

clone size: NA
J gene: TRBJ1-6
V gene: TRBV6-1
D gene: NA
CDR3 DNA: TGTGCCAGCAGTGAAGCGCCCAGAAGCTCCTATAATTCACCCCTCCACTTT
CDR3 protein: CASSEAPRSSYNSPLHF

clone size: NA
J gene: TRBJ2-3
V gene: TRBV7-3
D gene: NA
CDR3 DNA: TGTGCCGGGGAACAGGGCCACGATACGCAGTATTTT
CDR3 protein: CAGEQGHDTQYF

clone size: many
J gene: TRBJ2-7
V gene: TRBV12-3/TRBV12-4
D gene: NA
CDR3 DNA: TGTGCCAGCAGCCCGACCTACGAGCAGTACTTC
CDR3 protein: CASSPTYEQYF

clone size: NA
J gene: TRBJ1-5
V gene: TRBV24-1
D gene: NA
CDR3 DNA: TGTGCCACCAGTGATCCACCCGACAATCAGCCCCAGCATTTT
CDR3 protein: CATSDPPDNQPQHF

clone size: NA
J gene: TRBJ2-7
V gene: TRBV30
D gene: TRBD2
CDR3 DNA: TGTGCCTGGGGGACTAGCGGGGACTACGAGCAGTACTTC
CDR3 protein: CAWGTSGDYEQYF

clone size: few
J gene: TRBJ2-2
V gene: TRBV6-2/TRBV6-3
D gene: TRBD2
CDR3 DNA: TGTGCCAGCAGCCGAATCGTTAGCGGGGGCCGGGTGAACACCGGGGAGCTGTTTTTT
CDR3 protein: CASSRIVSGGRVNTGELFF

clone size: NA
J gene: TRBJ2-1
V gene: TRBV3-1
D gene: NA
CDR3 DNA: TGTGCCAGCAGCCAAGACCCTGTCTCCTACAATGAGCAGTTCTTC
CDR3 protein: CASSQDPVSYNEQFF

clone size: few
J gene: TRBJ2-6
V gene: TRBV20-1
D gene: NA
CDR3 DNA: TGCAGTGCTAGACCAAGGCTCCGGGCGTCTGGGGCCAACGTCCTGACTTTC
CDR3 protein: CSARPRLRASGANVLTF

clone size: many
J gene: TRBJ2-5
V gene: TRBV9
D gene: TRBD1
CDR3 DNA: TGTGCCAGCAGCGTCAGGACAGGGGAACCTCAAGAGACCCAGTACTTC
CDR3 protein: CASSVRTGEPQETQYF

clone size: NA
J gene: TRBJ1-3
V gene: TRBV20-1
D gene: TRBD1
CDR3 DNA: TGCAGTGCTAGAGTCTCCGGGACAGGCAAATTTCGCTCTGGAAACACCATATATTTT
CDR3 protein: CSARVSGTGKFRSGNTIYF

clone size: many
J gene: TRBJ2-7
V gene: TRBV12-3/TRBV12-4
D gene: NA
CDR3 DNA: TGTGCCAGCAGGCGGGGACAGAGCAGCTCCTACGAGCAGTACTTC
CDR3 protein: CASRRGQSSSYEQYF

clone size: few
J gene: TRBJ2-5
V gene: TRBV6-1
D gene: NA
CDR3 DNA: TGTGCCAGCAGTAGGAAGGCACCGGAGACCCAGTACTTC
CDR3 protein: CASSRKAPETQYF

clone size: few
J gene: TRBJ2-5
V gene: TRBV10-3
D gene: TRBD1
CDR3 DNA: TGTGCCATCACCCCGGGACAGGGGAAAGGAGAGACCCAGTACTTC
CDR3 protein: CAITPGQGKGETQYF

clone size: many
J gene: TRBJ2-5
V gene: TRBV12-3/TRBV12-4
D gene: NA
CDR3 DNA: TGTGCCAGCAGTCCTCCACTAGGGGAAAAGGGACAGACCCAGTACTTC
CDR3 protein: CASSPPLGEKGQTQYF

clone size: NA
J gene: TRBJ2-5
V gene: TRBV24-1
D gene: TRBD1
CDR3 DNA: TGTGCCACCAGGGCCGCGGGACAGGGAGAGACCCAGTACTTC
CDR3 protein: CATRAAGQGETQYF

clone size: NA
J gene: TRBJ1-1
V gene: TRBV4-1
D gene: TRBD1
CDR3 DNA: TGCGCCAGCAGCCTTTACCAAGGGACAGGGGCAATGAACACTGAAGCTTTCTTT
CDR3 protein: CASSLYQGTGAMNTEAFF

clone size: few
J gene: TRBJ1-1
V gene: TRBV24-1
D gene: NA
CDR3 DNA: TGTGCCACCTCCGGGGGAGTCAGGGGGAACACTGAAGCTTTCTTT
CDR3 protein: CATSGGVRGNTEAFF

clone size: NA
J gene: TRBJ2-1
V gene: TRBV15
D gene: NA
CDR3 DNA: TGTGCCACCAGCAGTGGGAAAGCGACCAATGAGCAGTTCTTC
CDR3 protein: CATSSGKATNEQFF

clone size: few
J gene: TRBJ2-7
V gene: TRBV7-2
D gene: NA
CDR3 DNA: TGTGCCAGCAGCCCCCATCGATCCTACGAGCAGTACTTC
CDR3 protein: CASSPHRSYEQYF

clone size: NA
J gene: TRBJ1-5
V gene: TRBV24-1
D gene: NA
CDR3 DNA: TGTGCCACCAGTGATACGGGGCGGCCGGACCAGCCCCAGCATTTT
CDR3 protein: CATSDTGRPDQPQHF

clone size: many
J gene: TRBJ2-1
V gene: TRBV29-1
D gene: TRBD1
CDR3 DNA: TGCAGCGTTAACTCTGGGGCAGGGGGTGATGAGCAGTTCTTC
CDR3 protein: CSVNSGAGGDEQFF

clone size: NA
J gene: TRBJ2-7
V gene: TRBV6-2/TRBV6-3
D gene: TRBD1
CDR3 DNA: TGTGCCAGCAGTCGCGGACAGGGGAAGGTGCACGAGCAGTACTTC
CDR3 protein: CASSRGQGKVHEQYF

clone size: few
J gene: TRBJ2-2
V gene: TRBV6-2/TRBV6-3
D gene: NA
CDR3 DNA: TGTGCCAGCAGTCGCGGTCGCGGGGAGCTGTTTTTT
CDR3 protein: CASSRGRGELFF

clone size: few
J gene: TRBJ2-1
V gene: TRBV12-3/TRBV12-4
D gene: TRBD1
CDR3 DNA: TGTGCCAGCAGCCTCTTCAGGGGGCGGTTGAGCGGCTACAATGAGCAGTTCTTC
CDR3 protein: CASSLFRGRLSGYNEQFF

clone size: few
J gene: TRBJ2-1
V gene: TRBV7-3
D gene: TRBD1
CDR3 DNA: TGTGCCAGCAGCTTAATAAGGGGGCAGAACTACAATGAGCAGTTCTTC
CDR3 protein: CASSLIRGQNYNEQFF

clone size: NA
J gene: TRBJ2-1
V gene: TRBV20-1
D gene: TRBD2
CDR3 DNA: TGCAGTGCTCAGCGGCGTACGACTAGCGGGGGGGTGAATGAGCAGTTCTTC
CDR3 protein: CSAQRRTTSGGVNEQFF

clone size: many
J gene: TRBJ2-1
V gene: TRBV29-1
D gene: NA
CDR3 DNA: TGCAGCGTTGAACTCTGGGGGAGCTCCTACAATGAGCAGTTCTTC
CDR3 protein: CSVELWGSSYNEQFF

clone size: NA
J gene: TRBJ2-2
V gene: TRBV5-1
D gene: NA
CDR3 DNA: TGCGCCAGCAGCCCCATAGGACAGTCCGGGGAGCTGTTTTTT
CDR3 protein: CASSPIGQSGELFF

clone size: NA
J gene: TRBJ1-5
V gene: TRBV11-2
D gene: NA
CDR3 DNA: TGTGCCAGCAGCTTAGTGGGCTCCTTCCAATATAGCAATCAGCCCCAGCATTTT
CDR3 protein: CASSLVGSFQYSNQPQHF

clone size: many
J gene: TRBJ2-1
V gene: TRBV29-1
D gene: NA
CDR3 DNA: TGCAGCGTTGTCTGGGGGAACTACAATGAGCAGTTCTTC
CDR3 protein: CSVVWGNYNEQFF

clone size: NA
J gene: TRBJ1-2
V gene: TRBV12-3/TRBV12-4
D gene: NA
CDR3 DNA: TGTGCCAGCAGTTTCGGCACAACCCGCTATGGCTACACCTTC
CDR3 protein: CASSFGTTRYGYTF

clone size: once
J gene: TRBJ2-3
V gene: TRBV5-1
D gene: TRBD1
CDR3 DNA: TGCGCCAGCAGACCAGGGGACAGACAGGCAGATACGCAGTATTTT
CDR3 protein: CASRPGDRQADTQYF

clone size: many
J gene: TRBJ2-7
V gene: TRBV10-3
D gene: NA
CDR3 DNA: TGTGCCATCAGTGACATCTCCTACGAGCAGTACTTC
CDR3 protein: CAISDISYEQYF

clone size: NA
J gene: TRBJ2-1
V gene: TRBV5-1
D gene: NA
CDR3 DNA: TGCGCCAGCAGCTTACGCCGGGACAACTCCTACAATGAGCAGTTCTTC
CDR3 protein: CASSLRRDNSYNEQFF

clone size: few
J gene: TRBJ2-1
V gene: TRBV10-3
D gene: TRBD2
CDR3 DNA: TGTGCCATCAGTGAGTCGAGGGAGGGGACCCAGCAGTTCTTC
CDR3 protein: CAISESREGTQQFF